This T cell receptor (beta chain) was recovered during a study of STAT5B mutations in CD4+ large granular lymphocyte leukemia. The V end was cut by 4 bases, the J end by 2 bases, with 17 bases between. This CDR3 region has 16 residues. Germline V lookup: CDR1 SGHNT, CDR2 YYREEE (reference sequence). Here immunoSEQ multiplex PCR was the method, and the copy in TCRdb shows in-frame clones only, minus some. The sample yields some 40,000 clones, around 86% seen once. This chain joins TRBV5-4 and TRBJ2-3; D remains ambiguous. The TCR originated in a human donor in good health. Sequenced material: CD4+ T cells from blood buffy coats. CDR3: CASSPDRRRVTDTQYF. The CDR3, as DNA: TGTGCCAGCAGCCCGGATAGGCGGAGAGTCACAGATACGCAGTATTTT.